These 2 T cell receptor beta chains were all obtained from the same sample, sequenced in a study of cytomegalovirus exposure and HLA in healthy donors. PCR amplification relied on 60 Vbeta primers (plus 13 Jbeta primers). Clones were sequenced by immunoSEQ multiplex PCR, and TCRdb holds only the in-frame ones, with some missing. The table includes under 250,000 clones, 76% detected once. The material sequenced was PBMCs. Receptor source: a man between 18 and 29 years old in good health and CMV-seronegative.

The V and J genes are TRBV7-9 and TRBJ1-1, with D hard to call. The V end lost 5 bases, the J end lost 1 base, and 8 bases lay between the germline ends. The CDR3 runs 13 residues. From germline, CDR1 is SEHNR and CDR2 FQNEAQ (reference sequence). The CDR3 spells CASSLRENTEAFF. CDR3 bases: TGTGCCAGCAGCCTACGGGAGAACACTGAAGCTTTCTTT.

The chain's CDR3 is CASSAPSVHEQFF. The CDR3 DNA follows: TGTGCCAGCAGTGCCCCTAGCGTCCATGAGCAGTTCTTC. The V and J genes are TRBV25-1 and TRBJ2-1, with a tentative D call TRBD2 (6 bases). Germline loops: CDR1 MGHDK, CDR2 SYGVNS. CDR3 length: 13 residues. With 4 bases removed from V and 8 bases from J, the gap between germline ends came to 12 bases.